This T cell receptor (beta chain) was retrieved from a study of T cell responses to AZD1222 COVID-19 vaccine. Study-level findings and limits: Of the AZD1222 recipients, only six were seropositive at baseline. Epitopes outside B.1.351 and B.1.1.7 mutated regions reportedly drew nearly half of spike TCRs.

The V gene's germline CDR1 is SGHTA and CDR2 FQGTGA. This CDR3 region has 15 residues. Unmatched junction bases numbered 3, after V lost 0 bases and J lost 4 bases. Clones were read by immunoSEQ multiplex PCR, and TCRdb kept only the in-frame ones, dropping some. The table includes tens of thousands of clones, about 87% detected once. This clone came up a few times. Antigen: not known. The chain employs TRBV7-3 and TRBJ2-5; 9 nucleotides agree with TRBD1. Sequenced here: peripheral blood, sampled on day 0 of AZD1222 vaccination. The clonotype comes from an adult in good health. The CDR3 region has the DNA TGTGCCAGCAGCTTAACTGGGACAGGGCGAGAGACCCAGTACTTC. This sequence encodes CASSLTGTGRETQYF.